The next 32 T cell receptor beta chains were all read from a single sample in a study of T cells in narcolepsy. Profiled with immunoSEQ multiplex PCR; TCRdb holds only in-frame clones, not every one. In the table there are about 43,000 clones, around 89% of which are singletons. Sequencing was performed on CD45RA- memory CD4+ T cells from PBMCs. The receptors originated from a human donor with narcolepsy.

The chain carries TRBV7-2 and TRBJ2-7; D tentatively reads TRBD1 or TRBD2 (6 bases each). Trimming took 6 bases from V and 5 from J, leaving 14 bases between them. Per germline, CDR1 SGHTA and CDR2 FQGNSA. The length of the CDR3 is 13 residues. The CDR3 is CASRLRGVNEQYF. The CDR3 coding sequence is TGTGCCAGCAGGTTAAGGGGGGTCAACGAGCAGTACTTC.

The chain has TRBV5-4 and TRBJ2-3; 13 nucleotides align to TRBD2. V lost 6 bases and J lost 3; bases outside the gene matches: 7. The CDR3 covers 16 residues. Germline V gene lookup returns CDR1 SGHNT and CDR2 YYREEE (reference sequence). CDR3 in DNA: TGTGCCAGCACGTCCCGGACTAGCGGGGGTACAGATACGCAGTATTTT. It codes for CASTSRTSGGTDTQYF.

CDR3 sequence (DNA): TGTGCCAGCAGTCTACAGGTTAATCAGCCCCAGCATTTT. Translation: CASSLQVNQPQHF. The chain uses TRBV28 and TRBJ1-5; tentative D call: TRBD1 (5 bases). Trimming took off 5 bases at V and 4 bases at J, with 9 bases between the two ends. This CDR3 has 13 amino acids. Germline lookup yields CDR1 MDHEN and CDR2 SYDVKM.

This clone was counted between two and nine times. The V and J genes are TRBV4-1 and TRBJ1-4, with 9 bases lining up with TRBD1. V lost 4 bases, J lost 6 bases, and 6 bases stayed unmatched. The germline V gene encodes CDR1 MGHRA and CDR2 YSYEKL. CDR3 length: 15 amino acids. The CDR3, as DNA: TGCGCCAGCAGCCTCACAGGGGGCAGAGATGAAAAACTGTTTTTT. This encodes CASSLTGGRDEKLFF.

The chain recombines TRBV19 with TRBJ2-3; possibly TRBD2 for D (5 bases). The length of the CDR3 is 11 residues. Deletions cut 9 bases from V and 3 bases from J, with 7 bases between. The germline V gene has CDR1 LNHDA and CDR2 SQIVND (reference sequence). For the CDR3, the DNA is TGTGCCAGCCGGGAAACAGATACGCAGTATTTT. This translates into CASRETDTQYF.

The chain combines TRBV5-1 with TRBJ2-1, with D tentatively TRBD1 (5 bases). Germline V gene sequence: CDR1 SGHRS, CDR2 YFSETQ. V was pared by 4 bases and J by 10 bases, with 21 bases between. The CDR3 has 15 residues. The CDR3 coding sequence is TGCGCCAGCAGCCAGGGTGGGCTATTTAAGCAGGAGCAGTTCTTC. Translated, it gives CASSQGGLFKQEQFF.

This chain links TRBV27 with TRBJ1-5; no firm D call. Germline V lookup: CDR1 MNHEY, CDR2 SMNVEV (reference sequence). V dropped 3 bases and J dropped 6 bases, with 9 bases sitting between them. This CDR3 is 13 amino acids long. For the CDR3, the DNA is TGTGCCAGCAGTTTTAAAGTCGGTCAGCCCCAGCATTTT. Protein product: CASSFKVGQPQHF.

The chain uses TRBV7-7 and TRBJ2-1; 10 bases align to TRBD2. V gave up 5 bases and J gave up 8 bases; unmatched junction bases: 3. Germline V gives CDR1 SSHAT, CDR2 FNYEAQ (reference sequence). This CDR3 is built from 13 residues. The CDR3 region is CASSEGTSDEQFF. The CDR3, as DNA: TGTGCCAGCAGCGAAGGGACTAGCGATGAGCAGTTCTTC.

The chain is built from TRBV11-2 and TRBJ1-4; the D gene is possibly TRBD1 (5 bases). V was trimmed by 4 bases and J by 5 bases, leaving 17 bases between them. The CDR3 spans 16 residues. Per the germline V gene, CDR1 is SGHAT and CDR2 is FQNNGV. The CDR3 DNA reads as TGTGCCAGCAGCTCGGGGCCCGGGACGGGGAATGAAAAACTGTTTTTT. This encodes CASSSGPGTGNEKLFF.

This chain joins TRBV5-1 and TRBJ2-5; 7 nucleotides match TRBD2. The DNA end lines up better with TRBJ2-7; the J call may be wrong. The germline V gene encodes CDR1 SGHRS and CDR2 YFSETQ. The CDR3 runs 14 residues. The CDR3 nucleotides are TGCGCCAGCAGCTTGGCCGGGACTAACTACGAGCAGTACTTC. Its protein is CASSLAGTNYEQYF.

This clone has just one count. This chain links TRBV6-5 with TRBJ1-2; D is possibly TRBD1 (6 bases). Germline CDR1 MNHEY, CDR2 SVGAGI. Trimming stripped 6 bases from V and 5 bases from J, with 16 bases between. CDR3 length equals 14 residues. The DNA of the CDR3 is TGTGCCAGCAGGCCCGAGGGGGGGTGGTATGGCTACACCTTC. Its translation is CASRPEGGWYGYTF.

The chain combines TRBV14 with TRBJ2-3; D is perhaps TRBD2 (5 bases). The CDR3 runs to 14 residues. V was clipped by 4 bases and J by 3 bases, with 11 bases between them. Germline V gives CDR1 SGHDN, CDR2 FVKESK. The CDR3 DNA reads TGTGCCAGCAGCCGGTTACTAGTAACAGATACGCAGTATTTT. Translation: CASSRLLVTDTQYF.

The V gene is TRBV10-1, the J gene TRBJ2-7, with D unresolved. V was shortened by 0 bases and J by 5 bases, with 8 bases between the two germline ends. CDR3 length equals 13 residues. The germline gives CDR1 WNHNN, CDR2 SYGVQD (reference sequence). This chain's CDR3 is CASSESMDHEQYF. In DNA, the CDR3 is TGCGCCAGCAGTGAGTCGATGGATCACGAGCAGTACTTC.

CDR3 residues: CASSSSGAWGRVGYTF. CDR3 DNA sequence: TGTGCCAGCAGTTCGAGTGGTGCGTGGGGGCGTGTTGGCTACACCTTC. This chain links TRBV28 with TRBJ1-2; D possibly corresponds to TRBD1 (6 bases). Germline loops: CDR1 MDHEN, CDR2 SYDVKM. The ends were cut back, 4 bases at V and 7 bases at J, with 22 bases in the middle. The CDR3 covers 16 residues.

V and J are TRBV10-3 and TRBJ2-5; possibly TRBD1 for D (5 bases). The germline gives CDR1 ENHRY, CDR2 SYGVKD. The V gene lost 10 bases and the J gene lost 0 bases, with 15 bases spanning the gap. The CDR3 runs to 14 residues. The CDR3 loop reads CATSPTANQETQYF. CDR3 nucleotides: TGTGCCACCTCTCCGACAGCCAACCAAGAGACCCAGTACTTC.

This rearrangement joins TRBV7-2 to TRBJ1-2; no definite D call. Deletions cut 0 bases from V and 3 bases from J, with 11 bases between. Germline V lookup: CDR1 SGHTA, CDR2 FQGNSA. The CDR3 runs 15 residues. CDR3 sequence reads: CASSLAGRQYYGYTF. Written as DNA, the CDR3 is TGTGCCAGCAGCTTAGCGGGCCGGCAATACTATGGCTACACCTTC.

In its sample, this clone was seen a few times. The chain combines TRBV28 with TRBJ2-6, with D unresolved. This CDR3 has 13 amino acids. Germline V lookup: CDR1 MDHEN, CDR2 SYDVKM. Trimming removed 5 bases at V and 0 bases at J, with 2 bases between. The CDR3 region has the DNA TGTGCCAGCAGTCCCTCTGGGGCCAACGTCCTGACTTTC. Amino acids: CASSPSGANVLTF.

This chain joins TRBV4-1 and TRBJ1-2; a weak D match, TRBD1 (5 bases). V dropped 0 bases and J dropped 2 bases, with 19 bases sitting between them. The CDR3 is made up of 18 amino acids. From germline, CDR1 is MGHRA and CDR2 YSYEKL. The CDR3 DNA reads as TGCGCCAGCAGCCAAGATAAGTCGATGAGGGGAAGGAACTATGGCTACACCTTC. As protein: CASSQDKSMRGRNYGYTF.

This chain links TRBV4-1 with TRBJ2-7; 7 nucleotides agree with TRBD1. V gave up 3 bases and J gave up 7 bases; unmatched junction bases: 15. There are 16 residues in the CDR3. Germline V gene sequence: CDR1 MGHRA, CDR2 YSYEKL. In nucleotides, the CDR3 is TGCGCCAGCAGCCACCTGGGACGGGACAGACGCAGGGAGCAGTACTTC. This codes for CASSHLGRDRRREQYF.

The chain has TRBV19 and TRBJ2-3; TRBD1 is a possible D gene (5 bases). CDR3 length: 10 residues. The germline V and J ends were trimmed by 7 bases and 9 bases, with 8 bases remaining between them. CDR1 LNHDA and CDR2 SQIVND come from the germline V gene (reference sequence). CDR3 DNA: TGTGCCAGTAAGGGGTACACGCAGTATTTT. It codes for CASKGYTQYF.

The chain couples TRBV10-1 to TRBJ2-1; 7 nucleotides line up with TRBD2. J gave up 2 bases and V 1 base, and 11 bases lay outside the gene matches. The CDR3 contains 18 residues. The germline V gene encodes CDR1 WNHNN and CDR2 SYGVQD (reference sequence). CDR3: CASSELGLPKNPYNEQFF. DNA of the CDR3: TGCGCCAGCAGTGAGTTGGGACTACCAAAGAACCCCTACAATGAGCAGTTCTTC.

This clone was picked up one time. The chain links TRBV6-5 to TRBJ2-7; D unresolved. CDR3 length: 15 residues. Deletions cut 2 bases from V and 0 bases from J, with 11 bases between. Per the germline V gene, CDR1 is MNHEY and CDR2 is SVGAGI. The CDR3 spells CASSYTGWSSYEQYF. Written as DNA, the CDR3 is TGTGCCAGCAGTTACACGGGCTGGAGCTCCTACGAGCAGTACTTC.

This chain links TRBV18 with TRBJ2-5; the match to TRBD2 covers 8 bases. Per the germline V gene, CDR1 is KGHSH and CDR2 is LQKENI. The V and J ends lost 6 bases and 2 bases, in that order; junction bases with no gene match: 5. The CDR3 runs to 14 residues. This chain's CDR3 is CASSRPGGQETQYF. The CDR3 DNA reads as TGTGCCAGCTCTCGTCCGGGGGGGCAAGAGACCCAGTACTTC.

Here the CDR3 DNA reads TGTGCCAGCAGCAAGCTCCAGGACAGTCGGTTGGAGCAGTTCTTC. Translated, it gives CASSKLQDSRLEQFF. The chain recombines TRBV7-2 with TRBJ2-1; weak D call: TRBD1 (6 bases). This CDR3 has 15 amino acids. Trimming removed 5 bases at V and 10 bases at J, with 21 bases between. Looked up from germline, CDR1 is SGHTA and CDR2 is FQGNSA.

The gene calls are TRBV4-3 and TRBJ2-5; TRBD1 matches 7 bases. The germline V gene encodes CDR1 LGHNA and CDR2 YSLEER. The CDR3 sequence is 14 residues long. V shed 1 base, J shed 5 bases, and the junction held 4 bases outside the gene matches. The CDR3 spells CASSQGQGRETQYF. DNA of the CDR3: TGCGCCAGCAGCCAAGGACAGGGTCGGGAGACCCAGTACTTC.

V and J are TRBV27 and TRBJ1-4; 7 bases agree with TRBD1. The CDR3 contains 15 residues. J lost 8 bases, V lost 6 bases, and 12 bases had no gene match. Germline V gene lookup returns CDR1 MNHEY and CDR2 SMNVEV (reference sequence). The CDR3 protein is CASRKQGPRSEKLFF. The CDR3 DNA follows: TGTGCCAGCAGGAAACAGGGGCCGCGGTCCGAAAAACTGTTTTTT.

The chain couples TRBV7-2 to TRBJ2-7, with TRBD2 as a possible D gene (5 bases). V was trimmed by 4 bases and J by 0 bases, leaving 13 bases between them. Looked up from germline, CDR1 is SGHTA and CDR2 is FQGNSA. The CDR3 has 15 residues. This chain's CDR3 is CASSSPTGYSYEQYF. CDR3 nucleotide sequence: TGTGCCAGCAGCTCTCCAACGGGATACTCCTACGAGCAGTACTTC.

The chain recombines TRBV5-4 with TRBJ2-5; D may correspond to TRBD1 or TRBD2 (5 bases each). The length of the CDR3 is 15 residues. V lost 0 bases and J lost 1, with 10 bases in between. Germline assignment: CDR1 SGHNT and CDR2 YYREEE (reference sequence). The CDR3 loop is CASSLAQGRQETQYF. In nucleotides, the CDR3 is TGTGCCAGCAGCTTGGCCCAGGGACGCCAAGAGACCCAGTACTTC.

The CDR3 region has the DNA TGTGCCAGCAGCTTAGTAGGGGTTAATGAAAAACTGTTTTTT. The encoded protein is CASSLVGVNEKLFF. V is TRBV7-9 and J is TRBJ1-4; weak D call: TRBD1 (5 bases). This CDR3 has 14 amino acids. Germline V gene lookup returns CDR1 SEHNR and CDR2 FQNEAQ (reference sequence). V shed 1 base and J shed 4 bases, with 7 bases lying between them. The full variable domain, its missing parts supplied by reference TRBV7-9 and TRBJ1-4, is DTGVSQNPRHKITKRGQNVTFRCDPISEHNRLYWYRQTLGQGPEFLTYFQNEAQLEKSRLLSDRFSAERPKGSFSTLEIQRTEQGDSAMYLCASSLVGVNEKLFFGSGTQLSVL.

The J gene is TRBJ2-5, the V gene TRBV11-3; perhaps D is TRBD1 or TRBD2 (5 bases each). Germline loops: CDR1 SGHNT, CDR2 YENEEA. This CDR3 has 15 amino acids. Deletions cut 1 base from V and 2 bases from J, with 11 bases between. The CDR3 sequence: CASSLGSGRQETQYF. CDR3 in DNA: TGTGCCAGCAGCTTAGGATCGGGGCGGCAAGAGACCCAGTACTTC.

A word on this clone: The junction does not match germline at one end; this may be a read error. The CDR3 here is CASSPGLKGTQYF. The CDR3 bases are TGTGCTAGCAGTCCGGGTCTTAAGGGGACCCAGTACTTC. The chain links TRBV7-7 to TRBJ2-5; D is undetermined. CDR1 and CDR2 from the germline V gene are SSHAT and FNYEAQ (reference sequence). The CDR3 contains 13 residues.

The CDR3 nucleotides are TGTGCCAGCAGTTACTCGACAGATCGGGGGGCCAACGTCCTGACTTTC. This encodes CASSYSTDRGANVLTF. The V and J genes are TRBV6-6 and TRBJ2-6; perhaps TRBD1 as D (5 bases). CDR3 length equals 16 residues. Trimming removed 0 bases from V and 4 bases from J, with 10 bases in between. CDR1 MNHNY and CDR2 SVGAGI come from the germline V gene (reference sequence).